Shown below are 16 T cell receptor beta chains from a single sample sequenced in a study of T cell repertoires in cytomegalovirus infection. Each CDR3 protein gets one entry after TCRdb re-called the reads with MiXCR. The sample has 700,000 to 850,000 distinct CDR3 sequences, approximately 32% seen once; the top ten hold over 10%. Their antigens are not known. Sequenced here: cultured CD8+ T cells from PBMCs, sampled from culture after CMV antigen stimulation. The origin of the receptors is a human donor in good health (CMV status not recorded). Some clones in this sample may be carry-over from other donors' samples.

The chain employs TRBV4-3 and TRBJ1-1; D is ambiguous. The CDR3 runs 14 residues. V lost 0 bases to trimming and J lost 5 bases, with 10 bases between them. Germline-derived CDR1 and CDR2 are LGHNA and YSLEER. CDR3 protein: CASSQDGVRTEAFF. CDR3 coding DNA: TGCGCCAGCAGCCAAGACGGCGTACGAACTGAAGCTTTCTTT.

This chain links TRBV9 with TRBJ2-7; TRBD1 matches 9 bases. CDR1 SGDLS and CDR2 YYNGEE come from the germline V gene. J was trimmed by 4 bases and V by 3 bases; bases with no gene match: 5. CDR3 length: 14 residues. CDR3 coding DNA: TGTGCCAGCAGCGGGGACAGGGTTGGATACGAGCAGTACTTC. This gives the protein CASSGDRVGYEQYF.

This clonotype was seen ten or more times. V and J are TRBV7-6 and TRBJ1-1, with D perhaps matching TRBD1 (5 bases). Germline loops: CDR1 SGHVS, CDR2 FNYEAQ. The CDR3 has 16 residues. V lost 5 bases and J lost 1, with 17 bases in between. The CDR3 loop is CASSIYADSTNTEAFF. In DNA, the CDR3 is TGTGCCAGCAGCATTTACGCCGACAGCACGAACACTGAAGCTTTCTTT.

In its sample, this clonotype was seen a few times. The chain links TRBV6-2 or TRBV6-3 to TRBJ2-5, with D possibly matching TRBD2 (5 bases). Per germline, CDR1 MNHEY and CDR2 SVGEGT. This CDR3 region has 13 residues. V lost 3 bases to trimming and J lost 7 bases, with 12 bases between them. DNA of the CDR3: TGTGCCAGCAGTTATCTGCTGGGGAGGACCCAGTACTTC. Translating gives CASSYLLGRTQYF.

This clonotype is judged medium-sized. The chain combines TRBV7-8 with TRBJ2-7; 8 bases are shared with TRBD2. The trim removed 6 bases at V and 5 bases at J, leaving 12 bases unmatched. The CDR3 has 15 amino acids. The germline gives CDR1 SGHVS, CDR2 FQNEAQ. The CDR3 loop reads CASRRARGGWDEQYV. As DNA, the CDR3 is TGTGCCAGCAGACGCGCCCGGGGGGGCTGGGACGAGCAGTACGTC.

The rearrangement uses TRBV2 and TRBJ2-2; no firm D call. Germline CDR1 SNHLY, CDR2 FYNNEI. V lost 4 bases, J lost 11 bases, and 14 bases lay in between. The CDR3 runs to 13 residues. The CDR3 sequence: CASSALTAPELFF. In DNA form, the CDR3 reads TGTGCCAGCAGTGCCCTGACTGCCCCAGAGCTGTTTTTT.

The V gene is TRBV19, the J gene TRBJ1-5; D not resolved. CDR1 is LNHDA and CDR2 is SQIVND in the germline V gene (reference sequence). V lost 5 bases and J lost 4, with 9 bases in between. The CDR3 runs 13 residues. DNA of the CDR3: TGTGCCAGTAGTGACCACGGGAATCAGCCCCAGCATTTT. Its translation: CASSDHGNQPQHF.

The V call is TRBV2, the J call TRBJ1-6; D gene ambiguous. Germline V gene sequence: CDR1 SNHLY, CDR2 FYNNEI. The ends were cut back, 6 bases at V and 5 bases at J, with 14 bases in the middle. The CDR3 extends over 15 amino acids. Here the CDR3 reads CASRSRLQHNSPLHF. CDR3 DNA sequence: TGTGCCAGCAGATCTAGACTACAGCATAATTCACCCCTCCACTTT.

This clonotype occurred many times. This rearrangement joins TRBV12-3 or TRBV12-4 to TRBJ1-6, with unresolved D. The CDR3 loop spans 11 amino acids. Between the trimmed V and J ends, which lost 6 bases and 3 bases, there was a span of 0 bases. The CDR3 nucleotides read TGTGCCAGCAGCTATAATTCACCCCTCCACTTT. It specifies CASSYNSPLHF.

In this sample, this clonotype turned up a few times. This chain joins TRBV7-8 and TRBJ1-5, with 7 nucleotides matching TRBD1. The CDR3 runs to 15 residues. Per the germline V gene, CDR1 is SGHVS and CDR2 is FQNEAQ. V lost 5 bases, J lost 7 bases, and 11 bases stayed unmatched. The CDR3 here is CASSPRGQAGQPQHF. In DNA, the CDR3 is TGTGCCAGCAGCCCTAGAGGACAGGCGGGACAGCCCCAGCATTTT.

This chain joins TRBV5-6 and TRBJ2-7; 12 bases are shared with TRBD1. Losses at the gene ends were 4 bases for V and 5 bases for J; bases not matched to a gene: 7. The CDR3 contains 15 residues. Germline V gives CDR1 SGHDT, CDR2 YYEEEE. The CDR3 protein is CASSGPGQGANEQYF. The CDR3 coding sequence is TGTGCCAGCAGCGGCCCGGGACAGGGGGCAAACGAGCAGTACTTC.

This clonotype has only a few counts. This chain joins TRBV6-5 and TRBJ1-1; D possibly corresponds to TRBD1 (6 bases). Trimming left V 9 bases short and J 1 base short, with 15 bases between. The V gene's germline CDR1 is MNHEY and CDR2 SVGAGI. This CDR3 has 14 residues. This CDR3 reads CASLTGAGNTEAFF. The CDR3 DNA reads as TGTGCCAGTTTGACAGGAGCGGGGAACACTGAAGCTTTCTTT.

Details on this clonotype: At one of its ends the junction is not consistent with the germline gene, which may arise from a read error. The V and J genes are TRBV7-6 and TRBJ1-2; 8 nucleotides line up with TRBD1. This CDR3 spans 16 amino acids. Germline V gene sequence: CDR1 SGHVS, CDR2 FNYEAQ. The chain's CDR3 is CASSLSQGALYYDYTF. CDR3 coding DNA: TGTGCCAGCAGCTTATCCCAGGGGGCGCTGTACTATGACTACACCTTC.

The rearrangement links TRBV14 to TRBJ2-5; TRBD2 agrees at 8 bases. J was trimmed by 4 bases and V by 1 base; bases with no gene match: 11. The CDR3 spans 17 residues. Per the germline V gene, CDR1 is SGHDN and CDR2 is FVKESK. For the CDR3, the DNA is TGTGCCAGCAGCCAAGGTGCTGGGACTAGGATCGGAGAGACCCAGTACTTC. This translates into CASSQGAGTRIGETQYF.

To note about this clonotype: A much larger clone differs from this one at a single base, so this may be a read error. The gene calls are TRBV7-6 and TRBJ2-2; D perhaps matches TRBD2 (6 bases). Germline V gives CDR1 SGHVS, CDR2 FNYEAQ. CDR3 size: 17 residues. Trimming took 4 bases from V and 1 from J, leaving 16 bases between them. CDR3 bases: TGTGCCAGCAGCTCGAGACTAGTGGGGGAGAACACCGGGGAGCTGTTTTTT. Encoded protein: CASSSRLVGENTGELFF.

This clonotype was observed a few times. The rearrangement links TRBV5-1 to TRBJ2-2; 9 nucleotides line up with TRBD2. This CDR3 has 18 residues. Germline loops: CDR1 SGHRS, CDR2 YFSETQ. Unmatched junction bases numbered 7, after V lost 0 bases and J lost 1 base. CDR3 residues: CASSLAGSGGRNTGELFF. The CDR3 nucleotides read TGCGCCAGCAGCTTGGCTGGTAGCGGGGGCCGGAACACCGGGGAGCTGTTTTTT.